These T cell receptor beta chains were read from a single sample in a study of beta chain features in type 1 diabetes. TCRdb's table, derived via immunoSEQ multiplex PCR, lists solely in-frame clones and lacks some. This sample yields about 660,000 clones, of which more than 12% are seen a single time; nearly 0.04% belongs to the top ten. The specimen was naive CD4+ T cells from blood. These receptors were taken from a young man with type 1 diabetes. The CDR3 runs from the conserved cysteine through the conserved F or W. A D gene is named only where the DNA matches it firmly. Not all rows give a size; the values are once, few, many and, for expanded clones, a class.

D gene: NA
clone size: few
V gene: TRBV29-1
J gene: TRBJ2-3
CDR3 protein: CSVDDSTDTQYF
CDR3 DNA: TGCAGCGTTGACGACAGTACAGATACGCAGTATTTT

D gene: NA
clone size: NA
V gene: TRBV29-1
J gene: TRBJ2-4
CDR3 protein: CSVESVAKNIQYF
CDR3 DNA: TGCAGCGTTGAATCAGTAGCCAAAAACATTCAGTACTTC

D gene: NA
clone size: few
V gene: TRBV4-3
J gene: TRBJ2-3
CDR3 protein: CASSHNLGPADTQYF
CDR3 DNA: TGCGCCAGCAGCCACAACTTGGGCCCGGCAGATACGCAGTATTTT

D gene: NA
clone size: NA
V gene: TRBV18
J gene: TRBJ2-6
CDR3 protein: CASSPQPPSSGANVLTF
CDR3 DNA: TGTGCCAGCTCACCACAGCCCCCAAGCTCTGGGGCCAACGTCCTGACTTTC

D gene: TRBD1
clone size: few
V gene: TRBV7-3
J gene: TRBJ1-6
CDR3 protein: CASSSGQGVYSPLHF
CDR3 DNA: TGTGCCAGCAGCTCCGGACAGGGCGTATATTCACCCCTCCACTTT

D gene: NA
clone size: NA
V gene: TRBV7-2
J gene: TRBJ2-3
CDR3 protein: CASSPGVGRATQYF
CDR3 DNA: TGTGCCAGCAGTCCGGGCGTGGGTAGGGCCACGCAGTATTTT

D gene: NA
clone size: few
V gene: TRBV5-6
J gene: TRBJ2-5
CDR3 protein: CASSFWGSPETQYF
CDR3 DNA: TGTGCCAGCAGCTTCTGGGGGTCGCCGGAGACCCAGTACTTC

D gene: TRBD2
clone size: NA
V gene: TRBV27
J gene: TRBJ2-5
CDR3 protein: CASSLSSGGAAETQYF
CDR3 DNA: TGTGCCAGCAGTTTATCAAGCGGGGGGGCGGCAGAGACCCAGTACTTC

D gene: TRBD1
clone size: NA
V gene: TRBV30
J gene: TRBJ2-2
CDR3 protein: CAWTLLTGPGELFF
CDR3 DNA: TGTGCCTGGACCCTCCTGACAGGGCCCGGGGAGCTGTTTTTT

D gene: NA
clone size: few
V gene: TRBV7-2
J gene: TRBJ2-7
CDR3 protein: CASSFAHPTYEQYF
CDR3 DNA: TGTGCCAGCAGCTTTGCACACCCGACCTACGAGCAGTACTTC

D gene: TRBD1
clone size: NA
V gene: TRBV4-2
J gene: TRBJ1-4
CDR3 protein: CASSHRQGEKLFF
CDR3 DNA: TGTGCCAGCAGCCACCGACAGGGAGAAAAACTGTTTTTT

D gene: TRBD2
clone size: NA
V gene: TRBV27
J gene: TRBJ2-3
CDR3 protein: CASRRFSSGGRADTQYF
CDR3 DNA: TGTGCCAGCAGACGATTTTCTAGCGGGGGTAGGGCAGATACGCAGTATTTT

D gene: NA
clone size: NA
V gene: TRBV18
J gene: TRBJ2-2
CDR3 protein: CASSPKGWDTLNTGELFF
CDR3 DNA: TGTGCCAGCTCACCAAAGGGGTGGGACACCTTGAACACCGGGGAGCTGTTTTTT

D gene: NA
clone size: few
V gene: TRBV6-6
J gene: TRBJ1-5
CDR3 protein: CASSYSKGQGRHF
CDR3 DNA: TGTGCCAGCAGTTACTCGAAGGGGCAGGGACGGCATTTT

D gene: TRBD1
clone size: NA
V gene: TRBV30
J gene: TRBJ1-1
CDR3 protein: CAWLPGQGLFNTEAFF
CDR3 DNA: TGTGCCTGGCTCCCGGGACAGGGACTCTTTAACACTGAAGCTTTCTTT

D gene: NA
clone size: NA
V gene: TRBV7-2
J gene: TRBJ1-2
CDR3 protein: CASRQKTSDYGYTF
CDR3 DNA: TGTGCCAGCAGACAGAAAACGTCCGACTATGGCTACACCTTC

D gene: NA
clone size: few
V gene: TRBV4-2
J gene: TRBJ2-7
CDR3 protein: CASSQGNLEQYF
CDR3 DNA: TGTGCCAGCAGCCAAGGAAATCTCGAGCAGTACTTC

D gene: NA
clone size: few
V gene: TRBV30
J gene: TRBJ2-7
CDR3 protein: CAWSAAGRHEQYF
CDR3 DNA: TGTGCCTGGAGTGCCGCAGGGCGACACGAGCAGTACTTC

D gene: TRBD1
clone size: few
V gene: TRBV29-1
J gene: TRBJ1-2
CDR3 protein: CSFLHRGYGYTF
CDR3 DNA: TGCAGCTTCCTCCACAGGGGGTATGGCTACACCTTC

D gene: NA
clone size: NA
V gene: TRBV6-5
J gene: TRBJ2-7
CDR3 protein: CASSYSVYQRQQYF
CDR3 DNA: TGTGCCAGCAGTTACTCAGTCTATCAGAGGCAGCAGTACTTC

D gene: NA
clone size: few
V gene: TRBV19
J gene: TRBJ2-1
CDR3 protein: CASSITSSYNEQFF
CDR3 DNA: TGTGCCAGTAGTATCACTAGTTCCTACAATGAGCAGTTCTTC

D gene: TRBD2
clone size: few
V gene: TRBV7-9
J gene: TRBJ2-1
CDR3 protein: CASSLRLAGEQFF
CDR3 DNA: TGTGCCAGCAGCTTACGACTAGCGGGGGAGCAGTTCTTC

D gene: TRBD1
clone size: few
V gene: TRBV2
J gene: TRBJ1-5
CDR3 protein: CASRRGQGADQPQHF
CDR3 DNA: TGTGCCAGCAGGCGAGGACAGGGCGCGGACCAGCCCCAGCATTTT

D gene: NA
clone size: NA
V gene: TRBV25-1
J gene: TRBJ2-3
CDR3 protein: CASSNRDLRTDTQYF
CDR3 DNA: TGTGCCAGCAGCAACCGGGACTTACGCACAGATACGCAGTATTTT

D gene: NA
clone size: few
V gene: TRBV7-9
J gene: TRBJ1-2
CDR3 protein: CAGSTGRNYGYTF
CDR3 DNA: TGTGCCGGATCGACAGGTCGAAACTATGGCTACACCTTC

D gene: NA
clone size: NA
V gene: TRBV4-1
J gene: TRBJ1-4
CDR3 protein: CASSQIPGARVEKLFF
CDR3 DNA: TGCGCCAGCAGCCAGATCCCGGGGGCGCGCGTTGAAAAACTGTTTTTT

D gene: NA
clone size: NA
V gene: TRBV4-1
J gene: TRBJ2-5
CDR3 protein: CASSHLDNQETQYF
CDR3 DNA: TGCGCCAGCAGCCACCTAGACAACCAAGAGACCCAGTACTTC

D gene: TRBD1
clone size: few
V gene: TRBV29-1
J gene: TRBJ2-3
CDR3 protein: CSVGTLDRVFSSDTQYF
CDR3 DNA: TGCAGCGTTGGCACCCTCGACAGGGTCTTTTCTTCCGATACGCAGTATTTT

D gene: NA
clone size: NA
V gene: TRBV6-5
J gene: TRBJ2-3
CDR3 protein: CASSEVASTDTQYF
CDR3 DNA: TGTGCCAGCAGTGAAGTTGCCAGCACAGATACGCAGTATTTT

D gene: NA
clone size: NA
V gene: TRBV7-9
J gene: TRBJ1-2
CDR3 protein: CASSLDSNYGYTF
CDR3 DNA: TGTGCCAGCAGCTTAGACAGCAACTATGGCTACACCTTC

D gene: NA
clone size: few
V gene: TRBV30
J gene: TRBJ1-3
CDR3 protein: CAWSSGSSGNTIYF
CDR3 DNA: TGTGCCTGGAGTTCCGGGAGCTCTGGAAACACCATATATTTT

D gene: NA
clone size: NA
V gene: TRBV7-9
J gene: TRBJ2-1
CDR3 protein: CASSLASNEQFF
CDR3 DNA: TGTGCCAGCAGCTTAGCCAGCAATGAGCAGTTCTTC

D gene: NA
clone size: few
V gene: TRBV5-6
J gene: TRBJ2-7
CDR3 protein: CASSFDQAREYF
CDR3 DNA: TGTGCCAGCAGTTTTGATCAGGCTAGGGAGTACTTC

D gene: NA
clone size: NA
V gene: TRBV4-3
J gene: TRBJ2-3
CDR3 protein: CASSQGSPVISTDTQYF
CDR3 DNA: TGCGCCAGCAGCCAAGGCTCGCCAGTAATAAGCACAGATACGCAGTATTTT

D gene: TRBD1
clone size: NA
V gene: TRBV5-1
J gene: TRBJ2-5
CDR3 protein: CASSRAGTGEETQYF
CDR3 DNA: TGCGCCAGCAGCCGCGCCGGGACAGGGGAAGAGACCCAGTACTTC

D gene: TRBD2
clone size: few
V gene: TRBV30
J gene: TRBJ2-7
CDR3 protein: CACIKEIPWRGSSYEQYF
CDR3 DNA: TGTGCCTGCATAAAAGAGATCCCGTGGCGGGGGAGCTCCTACGAGCAGTACTTC

D gene: TRBD1
clone size: NA
V gene: TRBV7-2
J gene: TRBJ1-1
CDR3 protein: CASSSGTGNTEAFF
CDR3 DNA: TGTGCCAGCAGCTCCGGGACAGGGAACACTGAAGCTTTCTTT

D gene: NA
clone size: NA
V gene: TRBV28
J gene: TRBJ1-2
CDR3 protein: CASRRDGASYTF
CDR3 DNA: TGTGCCAGCAGACGGGACGGGGCCAGCTACACCTTC

D gene: TRBD2
clone size: NA
V gene: TRBV19
J gene: TRBJ2-5
CDR3 protein: CASSAQLAGFSETQYF
CDR3 DNA: TGTGCCAGTAGTGCCCAACTAGCGGGGTTTTCCGAGACCCAGTACTTC

D gene: TRBD2
clone size: NA
V gene: TRBV4-1
J gene: TRBJ2-7
CDR3 protein: CASSHQGRAGLAPTKQYF
CDR3 DNA: TGCGCCAGCAGCCACCAAGGGCGGGCGGGACTAGCGCCTACGAAGCAGTACTTC

D gene: NA
clone size: NA
V gene: TRBV15
J gene: TRBJ1-6
CDR3 protein: CATSGDPDSPLHF
CDR3 DNA: TGTGCCACCAGCGGAGACCCGGATTCACCCCTCCACTTT

D gene: TRBD1
clone size: few
V gene: TRBV6-1
J gene: TRBJ2-5
CDR3 protein: CASSRRQGAQETQYF
CDR3 DNA: TGTGCCAGCAGTAGGAGACAGGGGGCCCAAGAGACCCAGTACTTC

D gene: NA
clone size: NA
V gene: TRBV5-1
J gene: TRBJ2-3
CDR3 protein: CASSDGSVSTDTQYF
CDR3 DNA: TGCGCCAGCAGTGACGGCAGCGTCAGCACAGATACGCAGTATTTT

D gene: NA
clone size: few
V gene: TRBV10-3
J gene: TRBJ2-2
CDR3 protein: CATSTSYTGELFF
CDR3 DNA: TGTGCCACCTCTACTAGCTACACCGGGGAGCTGTTTTTT

D gene: TRBD2
clone size: few
V gene: TRBV10-3
J gene: TRBJ2-7
CDR3 protein: CAISSGASGRDEQYF
CDR3 DNA: TGTGCCATCAGTTCTGGAGCTAGCGGGAGGGACGAGCAGTACTTC

D gene: NA
clone size: NA
V gene: TRBV2
J gene: TRBJ2-1
CDR3 protein: CASKVQGWGNEQFF
CDR3 DNA: TGTGCCAGCAAGGTGCAGGGTTGGGGCAATGAGCAGTTCTTC

D gene: TRBD2
clone size: NA
V gene: TRBV30
J gene: TRBJ2-3
CDR3 protein: CAWSPDLAGAQYF
CDR3 DNA: TGTGCCTGGAGTCCTGACCTAGCGGGGGCGCAGTATTTT

D gene: TRBD2
clone size: NA
V gene: TRBV2
J gene: TRBJ2-1
CDR3 protein: CASRGTSGGFNEQFF
CDR3 DNA: TGTGCCAGCAGAGGGACTAGCGGGGGATTCAATGAGCAGTTCTTC

D gene: NA
clone size: few
V gene: TRBV4-2
J gene: TRBJ2-7
CDR3 protein: CASSQDLTVRVSYEQYF
CDR3 DNA: TGTGCCAGCAGCCAAGATCTTACGGTCAGGGTATCCTACGAGCAGTACTTC

D gene: TRBD2
clone size: NA
V gene: TRBV4-2
J gene: TRBJ2-2
CDR3 protein: CASSHSGLGNTGELFF
CDR3 DNA: TGTGCCAGCAGCCACTCGGGACTAGGAAACACCGGGGAGCTGTTTTTT

D gene: NA
clone size: many
V gene: TRBV16
J gene: TRBJ1-2
CDR3 protein: CASSPGWDGYTF
CDR3 DNA: TGTGCCAGCAGCCCCGGGTGGGATGGCTACACCTTC

D gene: NA
clone size: few
V gene: TRBV6-5
J gene: TRBJ2-4
CDR3 protein: CASSQQAKNIQYF
CDR3 DNA: TGTGCCAGCAGTCAACAAGCCAAAAACATTCAGTACTTC

D gene: NA
clone size: few
V gene: TRBV13
J gene: TRBJ2-7
CDR3 protein: CASSSGRTYEQYF
CDR3 DNA: TGTGCCAGCAGCTCCGGCAGAACCTACGAGCAGTACTTC

D gene: NA
clone size: few
V gene: TRBV9
J gene: TRBJ1-4
CDR3 protein: CASSVSQGGEKLFF
CDR3 DNA: TGTGCCAGCAGCGTAAGCCAGGGAGGGGAAAAACTGTTTTTT

D gene: NA
clone size: NA
V gene: TRBV5-4
J gene: TRBJ2-3
CDR3 protein: CASSTTDSASTDTQYF
CDR3 DNA: TGTGCCAGCAGCACAACTGACTCCGCAAGCACAGATACGCAGTATTTT